These 18 T cell receptor beta chains share one sample of origin, sequenced in a study of OX40 agonist ivuxolimab in advanced cancers. Sequencing was performed with immunoSEQ multiplex PCR; in TCRdb, only in-frame clones are kept and a portion is missing. This table has roughly 51,000 clones, roughly 89% appearing once. Specimen: CD4+ or CD8+ T cells sorted from blood, collected in a trial of the OX40 agonist ivuxolimab. The source is an adult with an advanced solid tumor such as melanoma, head and neck, liver or kidney cancer.

The chain joins TRBV7-3 to TRBJ2-3; D unresolved. CDR1 and CDR2 (germline): SGHTA, FQGTGA. The CDR3 has 13 amino acids. V gave up 5 bases and J gave up 1 base, with 7 bases separating them. The CDR3 DNA sequence: TGTGCCAGCAGCCCCCAGGGCACAGATACGCAGTATTTT. It codes for CASSPQGTDTQYF.

The chain joins TRBV9 to TRBJ2-5; the match to TRBD2 covers 9 bases. CDR1 is SGDLS, CDR2 YYNGEE, per germline. Trimming cost V 4 bases and J 5 bases; bases outside gene matches: 12. This CDR3 comprises 16 residues. This chain's CDR3 is CASSPGGALAGETQYF. The DNA for the CDR3 is TGTGCCAGCAGCCCCGGGGGGGCCCTAGCGGGGGAGACCCAGTACTTC.

This clone appeared a single time. At one boundary the junction diverges from the germline segment, which might be a read error. This chain joins TRBV5-4 and TRBJ2-1; 7 nucleotides agree with TRBD2. The germline V gene encodes CDR1 SGHNT and CDR2 YYREEE (reference sequence). The CDR3 loop spans 12 amino acids. The CDR3 sequence: CASSRDYRDYIF. The CDR3 DNA sequence: TGTGCCAGCAGCCGGGACTATAGGGACTACATCTTC.

The chain's CDR3 is CASSWQGDQPQHF. Written as DNA, the CDR3 is TGTGCCAGTAGTTGGCAGGGGGATCAGCCCCAGCATTTT. V usage is TRBV19 and J usage is TRBJ1-5, with TRBD1 matching 7 bases. The CDR3 sequence is 13 residues long. Germline V CDR1 and CDR2: LNHDA, SQIVND (reference sequence). Trimming at V came to 5 bases and at J to 5 bases, leaving 3 bases not matched to a gene.

The chain combines TRBV13 with TRBJ2-7; D could derive from TRBD1 or TRBD2 (5 bases each). The V end was cut by 4 bases, the J end by 2 bases, with 18 bases between. Germline V gene lookup returns CDR1 PRHDT and CDR2 FYEKMQ (reference sequence). CDR3 length: 16 amino acids. The CDR3 sequence: CASSWLLGPKPYEQYF. The DNA for the CDR3 is TGTGCCAGCAGCTGGCTTCTGGGACCCAAACCCTACGAGCAGTACTTC.

J is TRBJ2-6 and V is TRBV7-2; 12 bases are shared with TRBD2. This CDR3 spans 18 amino acids. V shed 4 bases and J 0 bases; nucleotides not matched to a gene: 4. The germline CDR1 and CDR2 sequences are SGHTA and FQGNSA. The CDR3 nucleotides read TGTGCCAGCAGCTCTCGGACTAGCGGGGTCTCTGGGGCCAACGTCCTGACTTTC. Its protein product is CASSSRTSGVSGANVLTF.

The chain links TRBV11-2 to TRBJ2-1; unclear D gene. The CDR3 covers 14 residues. Germline assignment: CDR1 SGHAT and CDR2 FQNNGV. Trimming cost V 0 bases and J 3 bases, with 6 bases left between them. The chain's CDR3 is CASSLDGFYNEQFF. The DNA of the CDR3 is TGTGCCAGCAGCTTAGACGGGTTCTACAATGAGCAGTTCTTC.

This chain links TRBV10-3 with TRBJ1-1; D remains unclear. This CDR3 has 14 residues. Germline lookup yields CDR1 ENHRY and CDR2 SYGVKD. V was cut by 2 bases and J by 2 bases, with 9 bases left in between. The chain's CDR3 is CAISEDKGNTEAFF. DNA for the CDR3: TGTGCCATCAGTGAGGATAAAGGAAACACTGAAGCTTTCTTT.

V usage is TRBV29-1 and J usage is TRBJ2-1; 8 bases align to TRBD1. J was trimmed by 7 bases and V by 7 bases; bases with no gene match: 6. The CDR3 has 12 amino acids. CDR1 is SQVTM and CDR2 is ANQGSEA in the germline V gene. DNA for the CDR3: TGCAGCGACGTTCGACAGGGGAATGAGCAGTTCTTC. This codes for CSDVRQGNEQFF.

The chain joins TRBV20-1 to TRBJ2-7; no clear D. In germline, CDR1 is DFQATT, CDR2 SNEGSKA (reference sequence). The CDR3 runs 11 residues. Between the trimmed V and J ends, which lost 6 bases and 3 bases, there was a span of 9 bases. The CDR3 reads CSALTDYEQYF. CDR3 nucleotides: TGCAGTGCGTTGACTGACTACGAGCAGTACTTC.

The chain combines TRBV30 with TRBJ1-1; D unclear. Trimming cost V 0 bases and J 1 base, with 6 bases left between them. The CDR3 extends over 13 amino acids. Per germline, CDR1 GTSNPN and CDR2 SVGIG (reference sequence). The CDR3 region has the DNA TGTGCCTGGAGTGTAGTCAAGAACACTGAAGCTTTCTTT. Translating it yields CAWSVVKNTEAFF. The whole variable domain, filled in from reference TRBV30 and TRBJ1-1, reads SQTIHQWPATLVQPVGSPLSLECTVEGTSNPNLYWYRQAAGRGLQLLFYSVGIGQISSEVPQNLSASRPQDRQFILSSKKLLLSDSGFYLCAWSVVKNTEAFFGQGTRLTVV.

The rearrangement uses TRBV7-8 and TRBJ1-1, with TRBD1 identical over 9 bases. Germline V gene lookup returns CDR1 SGHVS and CDR2 FQNEAQ. V was pared by 2 bases and J by 5 bases, with 3 bases of the junction left unmatched. The CDR3 spans 14 residues. CDR3 sequence reads: CASSLTGGETEAFF. CDR3 DNA: TGTGCCAGCAGCTTAACAGGGGGCGAGACTGAAGCTTTCTTT.

This clone was detected only a few times. This sequence joins TRBV5-5 and TRBJ2-7; D may be TRBD2 (5 bases). The CDR3 spans 15 residues. Trimming cost V 4 bases and J 0 bases, with 14 bases left between them. In germline, CDR1 is SGHKS, CDR2 YYEKEE (reference sequence). The CDR3 protein is CASSPLGETSYEQYF. DNA of the CDR3: TGTGCCAGCAGCCCCCTTGGGGAGACCTCCTACGAGCAGTACTTC.

The rearrangement links TRBV15 to TRBJ2-2, with D unclear. V shed 0 bases and J shed 5 bases, with 10 bases lying between them. The length of the CDR3 is 15 residues. Germline loops: CDR1 LNHNV, CDR2 YYDKDF (reference sequence). CDR3 loop: CATSRDKLKTGELFF. CDR3 DNA: TGTGCCACCAGCAGAGACAAACTTAAGACCGGGGAGCTGTTTTTT.

Note on this clone: Its ends do not fully match the called genes, so a read error is possible. The chain joins TRBV6-6 to TRBJ2-3, with 7 bases lining up with TRBD2. The CDR3 loop spans 16 amino acids. The germline gives CDR1 MNHNY, CDR2 SVGAGI (reference sequence). In DNA, the CDR3 is TGTGCCAGCAGTCACTCCGGGAGGTCGCGGGCAGATACGCAGTATTTT. Encoded protein: CASSHSGRSRADTQYF.

The V and J genes are TRBV9 and TRBJ2-2; tentatively, D is TRBD1 (6 bases). Between the trimmed V and J ends, which lost 4 bases and 8 bases, there was a span of 21 bases. The CDR3 loop spans 16 amino acids. Germline lookup yields CDR1 SGDLS and CDR2 YYNGEE. The CDR3 coding sequence is TGTGCCAGCAGCCCTCTCCCGGGACACAGCGCGGGGGAGCTGTTTTTT. Its translation is CASSPLPGHSAGELFF.

The chain recombines TRBV28 with TRBJ1-1, with a possible D match to TRBD1 (5 bases). This CDR3 has 12 residues. V lost 5 bases and J 4 bases, leaving 8 bases between the germline ends. The germline V gene has CDR1 MDHEN and CDR2 SYDVKM. The CDR3 coding sequence is TGTGCCAGCAGTCGCAGGGTCACTGAAGCTTTCTTT. Its translation: CASSRRVTEAFF.

The rearrangement joins TRBV9 to TRBJ1-4; D gene ambiguous. Trimming left V 1 base short and J 2 bases short, with 6 bases between. CDR1 is SGDLS, CDR2 YYNGEE, per germline. The CDR3 is 14 amino acids. The CDR3 loop is CASSVSWTNEKLFF. The CDR3 DNA reads TGTGCCAGCAGCGTAAGTTGGACTAATGAAAAACTGTTTTTT.